A selection of T cell receptor beta chains follows, all from one sample in a study of blood T cells in healthy people across ages. MiXCR, run by TCRdb on the 5' RACE reads, gives a single entry per CDR3 protein. The sample consists of about a million distinct CDR3 sequences, 51% of them appearing once. The specimen sequenced was blood. Receptors originate from a woman aged 55 to 70 in good health. Both conserved end residues are part of each CDR3. D genes are given only for firm matches. Expanded clones are given a class, and other clones once, few, many or no size at all.

size	V	J	D	DNA	CDR3
NA	TRBV28	TRBJ2-4	NA	TGTGCCAGCAGTTTAGGGGGGGCTGTTGACATTCAGTACTTC	CASSLGGAVDIQYF
NA	TRBV25-1	TRBJ2-7	TRBD2	TGTGCCAGCAGTACGGGAGGAGGGAAAATGTTGTACGAGCAGTACTTC	CASSTGGGKMLYEQYF
few	TRBV20-1	TRBJ2-7	NA	TGCAGTGCTAGAGGACAGTCCTACGAGCAGTACTTC	CSARGQSYEQYF
NA	TRBV29-1	TRBJ2-1	TRBD1	TGCAGCGCATGGACAGGGGGCAATGAGCAGTTCTTC	CSAWTGGNEQFF
NA	TRBV27	TRBJ2-1	NA	TGTGCCAGCGCCCTAAGCGGAAGCAATGAGCAGTTCTTC	CASALSGSNEQFF
few	TRBV20-1	TRBJ2-3	NA	TGCAGTGCTAGAGACGACCTCCGGCCGGAAAGCACAGATACGCAGTATTTT	CSARDDLRPESTDTQYF
NA	TRBV28	TRBJ2-7	NA	TGTGCCAGCACCCACGGGGGCGGGAGTCTCAGCTACGAGCAGTACTTC	CASTHGGGSLSYEQYF
few	TRBV6-6	TRBJ2-1	TRBD1	TGTGCCAGCAGTTGGGACAGCCCCTACAATGAGCAGTTCTTC	CASSWDSPYNEQFF
NA	TRBV29-1	TRBJ2-7	NA	TGCAGCGTTGGACACGGCACCGACGAGCAGTACTTC	CSVGHGTDEQYF
few	TRBV7-2	TRBJ2-3	NA	TGTGCCAGCAGCTTAGGATCCTCTAGCAGCACAGATACGCAGTATTTT	CASSLGSSSSTDTQYF
NA	TRBV4-1	TRBJ2-7	NA	TGCGCCAGCAGCCAAGCCGTTCAGAATTTAGACTACGAGCAGTACTTC	CASSQAVQNLDYEQYF
few	TRBV9	TRBJ1-2	NA	TGTGCCAGCAGCGTAGCCCCCGGAAACTATGGCTACACCTTC	CASSVAPGNYGYTF
NA	TRBV10-3	TRBJ2-5	NA	TGTGCCATCAGTGAGGGACTGTATCAAGAGACCCGGTACTTC	CAISEGLYQETRYF
NA	TRBV7-2	TRBJ2-7	TRBD2	TGTGCCAGCAGCCTGAAGACCTCGGGACTACCCTACGAGCAGTACTTC	CASSLKTSGLPYEQYF
few	TRBV20-1	TRBJ2-5	TRBD1	TGCAGTGCTAGGACAGGGCCCTCGGTGGGGTACTTC	CSARTGPSVGYF
NA	TRBV3-1	TRBJ1-2	NA	TGTGCCAGCAGCCACCGGAGCGGGGATTATGGCTACACCTTC	CASSHRSGDYGYTF
NA	TRBV7-3	TRBJ2-5	TRBD1	TGTGCCAGCAGCCCAACGGGACAGGGGGCGGAGACCCAGTACTTC	CASSPTGQGAETQYF
few	TRBV20-1	TRBJ2-1	TRBD2	TGCAGTGCTAGCGCCGGACTAGCGGGAGGTCGTTACAATGAGCAGTTCTTC	CSASAGLAGGRYNEQFF
few	TRBV27	TRBJ2-1	NA	TGTGCCAGCAGTGTCTCCCCAGGGGCCTATGGGGACAATGAGCAGTTCTTC	CASSVSPGAYGDNEQFF
NA	TRBV6-5	TRBJ2-1	TRBD2	TGTGCCAGCAGTTACTCGTCGGGCGGGGGGCCGAGACAGTTCTTC	CASSYSSGGGPRQFF
NA	TRBV27	TRBJ1-2	TRBD1	TGTGCCAGCAGGAAAGGACAGGGAGGTTCCTCCTATGGCTACACCTTC	CASRKGQGGSSYGYTF
once	TRBV29-1	TRBJ2-5	NA	TGCAGCGTTGGGTGCAGGGGGGAGGAAGAGACCCAGTACTTC	CSVGCRGEEETQYF
NA	TRBV11-3	TRBJ2-1	TRBD2	TGTGCCAGCAGTTTAGCGGGAGGTCGTTGGGAGCAGTTCTTC	CASSLAGGRWEQFF
NA	TRBV2	TRBJ2-3	TRBD2	TGTGCCAGCGGGGGATTACTAGCGGGGTACGCTACTAGCACAGATACGCAGTATTTT	CASGGLLAGYATSTDTQYF
few	TRBV4-1	TRBJ2-1	NA	TGCGCCAGCAGCCAAGAGGAGAGCTCCTACAATGAGCAGTTCTTC	CASSQEESSYNEQFF
NA	TRBV20-1	TRBJ2-7	TRBD2	TGCAGTGCTAGGATCAGCGGGAGGTCCGAGCAGTACTTC	CSARISGRSEQYF
NA	TRBV3-1	TRBJ2-3	TRBD2	TGTGCCAGCAGCCTTCGGACTAGCTATAACACAGATACGCAGTATTTT	CASSLRTSYNTDTQYF
NA	TRBV9	TRBJ1-2	TRBD1	TGTGCCAGCAGCCGGGACAGGCAGGAGGATGGCTACACCTTC	CASSRDRQEDGYTF
NA	TRBV14	TRBJ2-5	TRBD2	TGTGCCAGCAGCCAAGACACCGGGACTAGTGGGGAGACCCAGTACTTC	CASSQDTGTSGETQYF
NA	TRBV4-2	TRBJ1-1	NA	TGTGCCAGCAGCCCGAAACAGGACGCTGAAGCTTTCTTT	CASSPKQDAEAFF
NA	TRBV20-1	TRBJ2-5	NA	TGCAGTGCTAATCCCCGGGGTAAAGAGACCCAGTACTTC	CSANPRGKETQYF
few	TRBV24-1	TRBJ2-7	NA	TGTGCCACCAGCCGTTCTTCCAGGGACGAGCAGTACTTC	CATSRSSRDEQYF
NA	TRBV25-1	TRBJ2-1	NA	TGTGCCAGCAGTGAACGTGGGACCGGGGCCGAGCAGTTCTTC	CASSERGTGAEQFF
few	TRBV5-1	TRBJ2-7	NA	TGCGCCAGCAGCCTACCTGGGCTGGGCGACGAGCAGTACTTC	CASSLPGLGDEQYF
NA	TRBV7-9	TRBJ1-2	TRBD1	TGTGCCAGCCTCCCCGACAGGGACCGGTCTGGCTACACCTTC	CASLPDRDRSGYTF
NA	TRBV14	TRBJ2-1	TRBD2	TGTGCCAGCAGCCCGGGAGGGAGGAAGGTGAATGAGCAGTTCTTC	CASSPGGRKVNEQFF
NA	TRBV5-5	TRBJ2-7	NA	TGTGCCAGCAGCTTGGCCTCTGGGGCCAAGCAGTACTTC	CASSLASGAKQYF
NA	TRBV12-3/TRBV12-4	TRBJ1-6	NA	TGTGCCAGCAGCCGGGCGGCGGAGGTTTCACCCCCCCACTTT	CASSRAAEVSPPHF
few	TRBV2	TRBJ1-5	NA	TGTGCCAGCAGTGAGGGGTCATATAGCAATCAGCCCCAGCATTTT	CASSEGSYSNQPQHF
few	TRBV24-1	TRBJ1-2	TRBD1	TGTGCCACCAGTGATTCCCCTTACACAGGGGAAGGCTACACCTTC	CATSDSPYTGEGYTF
NA	TRBV24-1	TRBJ2-1	TRBD1	TGTGCCACCAGTGATGGAAACAGGGGTGAGCAGTTCTTC	CATSDGNRGEQFF
NA	TRBV25-1	TRBJ2-3	TRBD2	TGTGCCAGCAAAGTAGCGGGAGTCCGGGGAGATACGCAGTATTTT	CASKVAGVRGDTQYF
NA	TRBV7-9	TRBJ2-3	NA	TGTGCCAGCAGCTCACTTATTAACCGGGACGTAACGCAGTATTTT	CASSSLINRDVTQYF
NA	TRBV7-2	TRBJ2-3	NA	TGTGCCAGCAGTTCCCCTCGACTTTCTGCCCTGAGCACAGATACGCAGTATTTT	CASSSPRLSALSTDTQYF
NA	TRBV12-3/TRBV12-4	TRBJ2-2	NA	TGTGCCAGCAGTTTAATTCTGACCACCCTCGGTAGCAGTACCGGGGAGCTGTTTTTT	CASSLILTTLGSSTGELFF
NA	TRBV9	TRBJ1-2	NA	TGTGCCAGCAGCGTTAGACAGCTCCAAGAAGCTAACTATGGCTACACCTTC	CASSVRQLQEANYGYTF
NA	TRBV7-2	TRBJ2-7	NA	TGTGCCAGCAGCTTACAGTTCGGAGGGGCCTACGAGCAGTACTTC	CASSLQFGGAYEQYF
many	TRBV5-5	TRBJ2-5	NA	TGTGCCAGCAGCCCTGGGCCGAGCCAAGAGACCCAGTACTTC	CASSPGPSQETQYF
NA	TRBV7-2	TRBJ2-3	NA	TGTGCCAGCAGCTTAATGTACGGAGATACGCAGTATTTT	CASSLMYGDTQYF